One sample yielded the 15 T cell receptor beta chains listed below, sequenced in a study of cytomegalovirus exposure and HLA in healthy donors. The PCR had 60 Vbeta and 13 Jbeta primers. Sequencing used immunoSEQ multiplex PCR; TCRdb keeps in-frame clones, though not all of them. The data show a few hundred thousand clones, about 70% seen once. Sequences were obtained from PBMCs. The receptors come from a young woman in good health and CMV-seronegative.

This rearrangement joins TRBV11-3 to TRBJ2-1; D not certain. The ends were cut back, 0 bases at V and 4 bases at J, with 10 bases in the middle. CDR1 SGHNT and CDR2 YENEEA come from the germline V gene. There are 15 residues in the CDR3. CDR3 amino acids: CASSLEAQSYNEQFF. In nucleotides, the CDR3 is TGTGCCAGCAGCTTAGAGGCACAGAGTTACAATGAGCAGTTCTTC.

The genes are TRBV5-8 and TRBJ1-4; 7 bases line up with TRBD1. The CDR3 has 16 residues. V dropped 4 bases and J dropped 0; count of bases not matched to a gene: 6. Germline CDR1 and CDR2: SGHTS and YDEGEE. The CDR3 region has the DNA TGTGCCAGCAGCACGGGACAGCATGCAACTAATGAAAAACTGTTTTTT. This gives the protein CASSTGQHATNEKLFF.

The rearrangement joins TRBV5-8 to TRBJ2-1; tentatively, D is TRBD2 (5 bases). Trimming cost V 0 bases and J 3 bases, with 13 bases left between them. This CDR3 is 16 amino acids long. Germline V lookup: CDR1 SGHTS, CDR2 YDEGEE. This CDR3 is CASSLDDGKGYNEQFF. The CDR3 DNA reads TGTGCCAGCAGCTTGGACGACGGGAAAGGCTACAATGAGCAGTTCTTC.

CDR3 bases: TGTGCCGGGGAATCGACAGGGAGGATTAACGAGCAGTACTTC. It encodes CAGESTGRINEQYF. This sequence joins TRBV7-9 and TRBJ2-7; tentatively, D is TRBD1 (7 bases). Trimming left V 11 bases short and J 5 bases short, with 22 bases between. CDR1 and CDR2 (germline): SEHNR, FQNEAQ (reference sequence). CDR3 length: 14 amino acids.

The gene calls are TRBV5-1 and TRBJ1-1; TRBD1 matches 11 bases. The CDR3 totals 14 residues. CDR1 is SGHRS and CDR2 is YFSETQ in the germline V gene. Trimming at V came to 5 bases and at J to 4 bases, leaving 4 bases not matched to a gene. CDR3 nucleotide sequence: TGCGCCAGCAGGGACGGGACAGGGGGCACTGAAGCTTTCTTT. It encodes CASRDGTGGTEAFF.

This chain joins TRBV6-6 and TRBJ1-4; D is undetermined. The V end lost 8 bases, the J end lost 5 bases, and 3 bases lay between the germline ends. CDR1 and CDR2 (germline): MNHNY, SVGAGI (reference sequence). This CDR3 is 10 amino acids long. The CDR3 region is CASGNEKLFF. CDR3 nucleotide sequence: TGTGCCAGCGGCAATGAAAAACTGTTTTTT.

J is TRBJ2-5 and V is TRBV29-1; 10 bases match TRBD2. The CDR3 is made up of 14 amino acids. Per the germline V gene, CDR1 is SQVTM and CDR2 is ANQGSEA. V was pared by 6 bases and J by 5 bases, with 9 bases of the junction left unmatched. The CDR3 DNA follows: TGCAGCGTCTACTTTGGACTAGCGGTTGAGACCCAGTACTTC. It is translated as CSVYFGLAVETQYF.

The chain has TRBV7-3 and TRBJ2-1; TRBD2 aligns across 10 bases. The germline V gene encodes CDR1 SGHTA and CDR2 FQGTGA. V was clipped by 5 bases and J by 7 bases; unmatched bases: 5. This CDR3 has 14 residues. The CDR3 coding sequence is TGTGCCAGCAGCCTACCGGGACTAGCGAATGAGCAGTTCTTC. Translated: CASSLPGLANEQFF.

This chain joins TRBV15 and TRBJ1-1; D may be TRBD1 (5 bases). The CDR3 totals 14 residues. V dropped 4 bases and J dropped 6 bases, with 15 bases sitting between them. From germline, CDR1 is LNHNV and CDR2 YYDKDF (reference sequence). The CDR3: CATSMGRGVPEAFF. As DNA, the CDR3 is TGTGCCACCAGCATGGGGCGGGGGGTCCCTGAAGCTTTCTTT.

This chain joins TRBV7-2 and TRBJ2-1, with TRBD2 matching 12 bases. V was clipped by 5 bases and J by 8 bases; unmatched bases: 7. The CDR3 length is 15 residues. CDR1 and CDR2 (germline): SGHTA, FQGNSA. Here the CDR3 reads CASSLGLAGRDEQFF. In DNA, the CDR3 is TGTGCCAGCAGCCTTGGACTAGCGGGGCGCGATGAGCAGTTCTTC. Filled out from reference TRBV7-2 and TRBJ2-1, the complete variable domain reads GAGVSQSPSNKVTEKGKDVELRCDPISGHTALYWYRQSLGQGLEFLIYFQGNSAPDKSGLPSDRFSAERTGGSVSTLTIQRTQQEDSAVYLCASSLGLAGRDEQFFGPGTRLTVL.

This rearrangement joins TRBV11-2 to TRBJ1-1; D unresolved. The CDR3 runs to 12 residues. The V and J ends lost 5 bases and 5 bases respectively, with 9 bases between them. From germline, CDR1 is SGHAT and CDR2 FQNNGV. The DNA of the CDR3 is TGTGCCAGCAGCCCTCCGAGGACTGAAGCTTTCTTT. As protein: CASSPPRTEAFF.

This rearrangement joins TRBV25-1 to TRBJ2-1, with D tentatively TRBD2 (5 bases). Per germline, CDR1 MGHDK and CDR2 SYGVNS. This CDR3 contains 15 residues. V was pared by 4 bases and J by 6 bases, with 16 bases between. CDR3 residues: CASSGTLLPANEQFF. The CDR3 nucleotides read TGTGCCAGCAGTGGGACTCTACTGCCGGCCAATGAGCAGTTCTTC. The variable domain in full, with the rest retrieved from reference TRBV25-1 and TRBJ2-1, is EADIYQTPRYLVIGTGKKITLECSQTMGHDKMYWYQQDPGMELHLIHYSYGVNSTEKGDLSSESTVSRIRTEHFPLTLESARPSHTSQYLCASSGTLLPANEQFFGPGTRLTVL.

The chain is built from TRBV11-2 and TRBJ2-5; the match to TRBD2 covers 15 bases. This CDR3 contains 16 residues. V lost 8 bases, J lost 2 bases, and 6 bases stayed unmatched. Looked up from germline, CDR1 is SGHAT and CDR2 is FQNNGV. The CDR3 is CASGGLAGGLQETQYF. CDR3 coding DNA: TGTGCCAGCGGGGGACTAGCGGGAGGCTTACAAGAGACCCAGTACTTC.

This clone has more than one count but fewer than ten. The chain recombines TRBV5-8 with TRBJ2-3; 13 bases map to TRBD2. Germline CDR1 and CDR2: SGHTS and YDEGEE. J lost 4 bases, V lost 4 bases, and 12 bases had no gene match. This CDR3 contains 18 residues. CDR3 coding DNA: TGTGCCAGCAGCCTGAGGACTAGCGGGGGTTTGGGGGCAGATACGCAGTATTTT. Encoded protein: CASSLRTSGGLGADTQYF. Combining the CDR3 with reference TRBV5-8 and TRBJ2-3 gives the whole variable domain EAGVTQSPTHLIKTRGQQATLRCSPISGHTSVYWYQQALGLGLQFLLWYDEGEERNRGNFPPRFSGRQFPNYSSELNVNALELEDSALYLCASSLRTSGGLGADTQYFGPGTRLTVL.

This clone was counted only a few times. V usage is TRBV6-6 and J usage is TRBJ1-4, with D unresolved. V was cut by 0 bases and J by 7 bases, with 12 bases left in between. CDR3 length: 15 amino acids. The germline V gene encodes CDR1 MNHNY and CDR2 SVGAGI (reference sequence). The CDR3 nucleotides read TGTGCCAGCAGTTACTCGGGAGGGAAAGCTGAAAAACTGTTTTTT. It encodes CASSYSGGKAEKLFF.